This T cell receptor beta chain was identified during a study of blood T cells in healthy people across ages (dated by TCRdb to about 2015). At the level of the whole study: In model experiments, roughly one uniquely barcoded TCR beta cDNA molecule per two T cells was captured by template switching. Age-related changes in TCR beta repertoire diversity were measured in the study by deep sequencing normalized with unique cDNA molecular identifiers. Four age groups were formed from the donors: young (average approximately 16 years), middle-aged (around 40), aged (around 68) and long-lived (around 82). Using the same blood draw, the study looked at two additional independent replicas of 1 million unique cDNA reads for two donors, one aged 18 to 30 and the other aged 80 or older. General findings and caveats noted by the study authors: The CMV infection status of donors was not known, potentially confounding age-related changes in expanded clonotypes. Since profiling was done on bulk unsorted PBMCs, naive and antigen-experienced compartments could not be conclusively compared. Observed TCR beta diversity per million T cells fell roughly linearly with age, and a significant reduction was already apparent by age roughly 40. Estimates of total diversity based on one million sequenced T cells were considered lower bounds and underestimates. There was a strong correlation between observed TCR beta diversity and the percentage of naive T cells measured by flow cytometry. Compared with the aged group, more naive CD4+ T cells, fewer expanded clones and increased TCR diversity were shown by the long-lived group, suggesting age selection.

Libraries were made using 5' RACE. Instrument on record: Illumina HiSeq 2500. A second PCR of roughly 7 to 11 cycles was performed with a sample-barcoded 5' primer and a J-beta primer mix. Each TCR beta cDNA molecule received a unique molecular identifier from a template-switch 5' adaptor carrying 12 random nucleotides. At least 3 million CDR3-containing paired-end reads were obtained from each sample. All of the RNA was converted into first-strand cDNA using the Mint cDNA synthesis kit, with a TRBC-specific oligonucleotide serving as the primer. All cDNA was treated with uracil-DNA glycosylase and then went through a first 18-cycle PCR with the universal primers M1SS and BC2_uni_R. On the authors' methods: For normalization, 1 million high-quality reads were randomly selected from each sample, with every read carrying a distinct molecular identifier. Instead of being binned into consensus sequences, reads that shared molecular identifiers were thrown out. MiTCR, run with a Q25 quality threshold and the strictest error-elimination algorithm, handled CDR3 identification, clonotype clustering and error correction. A nonparametric unseen species model using Euler transformation provided a lower-bound estimate of total TCR beta diversity. In TCRdb, the public reads were trimmed at Q25 with fastp and aligned with MiXCR, with productive beta chains retained. One record per CDR3 amino acid sequence lists the most common genes and DNA. The V and J calls follow TCRdb's processing rather than the paper's. This sample comprises about 540,000 distinct CDR3 sequences, under 30% of them detected only once. The top ten clones comprise 7.5% to 9% of the sample.

The germline V gene (reference sequence) sets CDR1 to DFQATT and CDR2 to SNEGSKA. Reading from cysteine to phenylalanine, the CDR3 counts 17 amino acids. The only DNA kept is the CDR3, 51 bases in frame from the first base. Systemically healthy Caucasian individuals from Russia, 35 to 40 in total and aged about 6 to 100 years, were included as donors. Each donor gave about 9.7 milliliters of peripheral blood, drawn into EDTA-treated Vacutainer tubes. Ficoll-Paque density-gradient centrifugation was used to isolate PBMCs, with at least 7 million obtained per sample. Total RNA was extracted from PBMCs with Trizol reagent, with at least 5 micrograms obtained per sample. For every donor, an aliquot of PBMCs went through flow cytometry to measure the percentages of naive CD45RAhigh/CD27high T cells. This clonotype was detected only a few times. Its antigen is still unknown. Base qualities are not recorded, but no much larger clone differs from it by a single base.

The sample was also reused in another study, on T cells of mothers and their children. Looking at the second paper: Nine systemically healthy Caucasian individuals served as donors, namely three mothers together with their six children. cDNA synthesis consumed the entire amount of extracted RNA, loaded at approximately 1.6 ug RNA in each 15 ul reaction. In the second PCR, sample barcodes and 2-4 random nucleotides were introduced via the M1S primer. Each mother yielded over 10 million TCR beta CDR3 reads and each child 2.5 million to 3 million reads. Thymic selection shapes the output of TCR recombination in a similar way in related and unrelated pairs, and inherited differences have a minor effect. Related mother-child pairs always showed normalized repertoire overlap that was slightly higher than in unrelated mother-child pairs, though the difference was never significant. No persistent microchimeric T cell clones were found, with a detection sensitivity of roughly 99 clones per million clonotypes. To look for features that set related mother-child pairs apart from unrelated individuals, the researchers ran deep NGS to compare the TCR beta repertoires of mothers and children. On average, the children were about 10 +/- 4 years old, while the mothers were around 42 +/- 4 years old. Libraries were sequenced on Illumina HiSeq 2000 with 100+100 nt paired-end reads after adapter ligation with NEBNext reagents. To prevent cross-contamination, the mother and child libraries were prepared a month apart and were sequenced in separate runs. For each donor, between about 450,000 and 2,300,000 distinct TCR beta clonotypes were identified. Naive TCR beta clonotypes were estimated from low-frequency clonotypes matched to each donor's FACS-determined naive share, without sorting.

The receptor was isolated from a boy aged 10-17 years in good health. Material: blood. The receptor chain draws on TRBV20-1 and TRBJ2-5, with 10 bases matching TRBD1. TRBJ2-7 explains the end of the DNA better; the J call may be wrong. CDR3 sequence: CSARPIPGQGIIGEQYF. The DNA sequence follows: TGCAGTGCTAGACCAATACCGGGACAGGGGATCATCGGCGAGCAGTACTTC.